This is a list of T cell receptor beta chains from one sample in a study of blood T cell repertoires in COVID-19. Only in-frame clones appear in the TCRdb table, and some are missing; sequencing was by immunoSEQ multiplex PCR. The sample records fewer than 200,000 clones, about 74% being singletons. Sequencing input: peripheral blood. The origin of the receptors is a woman aged 80 or older with acute or convalescent COVID-19. CDR3s include the opening cysteine and the closing phenylalanine or tryptophan. The D gene is left open where the match is weak. Size values are once, few and many counts, or a class for expanded clones, and some rows have none.

few	TRBJ2-7	TRBV18	TRBD2	CASSRLAGGPYSEQYF	TGTGCCAGCTCACGGCTAGCGGGAGGACCGTACTCCGAGCAGTACTTC
-	TRBJ2-2	TRBV6-5	TRBD2	CASSSPGGDTGELFF	TGTGCCAGCAGTTCCCCCGGGGGGGACACCGGGGAGCTGTTTTTT
many	TRBJ2-2	TRBV6-1	-	CASSEQGSLFF	TGTGCCAGCAGTGAACAGGGGAGTCTGTTTTTT
-	TRBJ2-3	TRBV5-4	TRBD2	CASMREGVTDTQYF	TGTGCCAGCATGAGGGAGGGAGTCACAGATACGCAGTATTTT
-	TRBJ2-5	TRBV24-1	-	CATSDAQGGKTQYF	TGTGCCACCAGTGATGCACAGGGCGGAAAGACCCAGTACTTC
-	TRBJ1-2	TRBV3-1/TRBV3-2	-	CASSQLPGTSYGYTF	TGTGCCAGCAGCCAACTACCGGGAACCTCCTATGGCTACACCTTC
many	TRBJ1-6	TRBV30	-	CAWRRIGDNSPLHF	TGTGCCTGGAGGAGAATCGGGGATAATTCACCCCTCCACTTT
once	TRBJ1-2	TRBV10-3	TRBD1	CAITGTGNYGYTF	TGTGCCATCACCGGGACAGGGAACTATGGCTACACCTTC
-	TRBJ2-1	TRBV3-1/TRBV3-2	TRBD2	CASNTLAGVGNEQFF	TGTGCCAGCAACACACTAGCGGGAGTAGGAAATGAGCAGTTCTTC
-	TRBJ2-5	TRBV2	TRBD2	CASSREARSTETQYF	TGTGCCAGCAGCCGGGAGGCTAGATCAACGGAGACCCAGTACTTC
-	TRBJ1-1	TRBV5-1	-	CASSLAGRQNTEAFF	TGCGCCAGCAGCTTGGCAGGCCGCCAGAACACTGAAGCTTTCTTT
-	TRBJ2-2	TRBV5-1	-	CASSPTAGELFF	TGCGCCAGCAGCCCGACAGCCGGGGAGCTGTTTTTT
-	TRBJ2-2	TRBV10-1	-	CASSEQGKTGELFF	TGCGCCAGCAGTGAGCAGGGGAAAACCGGGGAGCTGTTTTTT
-	TRBJ2-3	TRBV28	-	CASQWGRGTDTQYF	TGTGCCAGCCAATGGGGCAGAGGCACAGATACGCAGTATTTT
-	TRBJ2-7	TRBV6-5	TRBD1	CASSYSVQGTYEQYF	TGTGCCAGCAGTTACTCAGTACAGGGGACCTACGAGCAGTACTTC
-	TRBJ1-1	TRBV29-1	TRBD1	CSVSDRGRAEAFF	TGCAGCGTATCCGACAGGGGGCGGGCTGAAGCTTTCTTT
-	TRBJ1-3	TRBV29-1	-	CSVLEGGGNTIYF	TGCAGCGTTCTGGAAGGCGGTGGAAACACCATATATTTT
few	TRBJ2-1	TRBV18	TRBD2	CASSLVAGSGEQFF	TGTGCCAGCTCCCTAGTAGCGGGATCTGGCGAGCAGTTCTTC
-	TRBJ2-6	TRBV19	TRBD1	CASSGTGGYSGANVLTF	TGTGCCAGTAGCGGGACAGGGGGTTACTCTGGGGCCAACGTCCTGACTTTC
many	TRBJ1-1	TRBV19	TRBD1	CASRDRFGNTEAFF	TGTGCCAGTAGGGACAGGTTTGGGAACACTGAAGCTTTCTTT
few	TRBJ2-2	TRBV10-1	-	CASGDLTPNTGELFF	TGCGCCAGCGGAGACCTCACACCGAACACCGGGGAGCTGTTTTTT
-	TRBJ1-4	TRBV18	TRBD1	CATHERQGAGEKLFF	TGTGCCACGCACGAGCGACAGGGAGCGGGCGAAAAACTGTTTTTT
-	TRBJ1-1	TRBV28	TRBD1	CASQGGGQGGMNTEAFF	TGTGCCAGCCAGGGCGGGGGACAGGGGGGAATGAACACTGAAGCTTTCTTT
-	TRBJ2-5	TRBV6-1	-	CASSEYARDAQYF	TGTGCCAGCAGTGAGTACGCAAGAGATGCCCAGTACTTC
-	TRBJ1-1	TRBV28	-	CASRGQRRRGTEAFF	TGTGCCAGCCGAGGACAGAGACGACGCGGCACTGAAGCTTTCTTT
-	TRBJ2-2	TRBV21-1	-	CASSKEVGATEHRESRTGELFF	TGTGCCAGCAGCAAAGAGGTTGGAGCCACAGAACACAGGGAAAGTCGGACCGGGGAGCTGTTTTTT
-	TRBJ1-1	TRBV3-1/TRBV3-2	TRBD1	CASSVMTGGTEAFF	TGTGCCAGCAGCGTTATGACAGGGGGTACTGAAGCTTTCTTT
once	TRBJ2-1	TRBV5-1	-	CASSASQNEQFF	TGCGCCAGCAGCGCTAGCCAGAATGAGCAGTTCTTC
-	TRBJ1-2	TRBV6-5	-	CASTPSGVAYGYTF	TGTGCCAGCACCCCGTCGGGGGTTGCCTATGGCTACACCTTC
-	TRBJ2-3	TRBV9	TRBD2	CTSSEGGGGLSTDTQYF	TGTACCAGCAGCGAGGGAGGCGGGGGACTGTCCACAGATACGCAGTATTTT
-	TRBJ2-3	TRBV19	TRBD1	CASRSPTGGTDTQYF	TGTGCCAGTAGGAGCCCGACAGGGGGAACAGATACGCAGTATTTT
-	TRBJ1-2	TRBV24-1	TRBD1	CATSDWDRGYYGYTF	TGTGCCACCAGTGATTGGGACAGGGGGTACTATGGCTACACCTTC
many	TRBJ2-5	TRBV7-2	TRBD2	CASSLGDTSGAGETQYF	TGTGCCAGCAGCTTAGGTGATACTAGCGGAGCGGGTGAGACCCAGTACTTC
-	TRBJ2-1	TRBV25-1	TRBD1	CASSEYSGTGEDEQFF	TGTGCCAGCAGTGAATATTCGGGGACAGGGGAGGATGAGCAGTTCTTC
once	TRBJ1-2	TRBV30	-	CATSRAGYYGYTF	TGTGCCACATCCCGGGCGGGGTACTATGGCTACACCTTC
-	TRBJ1-5	TRBV2	TRBD1	CASRDRQGGNQPQHF	TGTGCCAGCAGGGACCGACAGGGTGGCAATCAGCCCCAGCATTTT
-	TRBJ2-1	TRBV13	TRBD2	CASSPGLAGGNEQFF	TGTGCCAGCAGCCCGGGACTAGCGGGAGGTAATGAGCAGTTCTTC
-	TRBJ1-1	TRBV18	-	CASSPSRGFLDTEAFF	TGTGCCAGCTCACCCTCACGGGGGTTCCTGGACACTGAAGCTTTCTTT
-	TRBJ2-5	TRBV11-2	-	CASKVPWAGETQYF	TGTGCCAGCAAGGTCCCGTGGGCCGGTGAGACCCAGTACTTC
-	TRBJ2-5	TRBV28	TRBD1	CASRRRGQGALETQYF	TGTGCCAGCAGACGCCGGGGACAGGGGGCTTTAGAGACCCAGTACTTC